These T cell receptor beta chains were read from a single sample in a study of PD-1 blockade in classical Hodgkin lymphoma. Sequencing was performed with immunoSEQ multiplex PCR; in TCRdb, only in-frame clones are kept and a portion is missing. In the table there are approximately 49,000 clones, about 80% of which are singletons. Here the sequenced sample was peripheral blood mononuclear cells (PBMCs), taken before the fourth cycle of nivolumab. Receptor source: a human donor with classical Hodgkin lymphoma. Each CDR3 is given with its conserved first and last residue. D genes are given only for firm matches. The size entry is marked missing in some rows and otherwise reads once, few, many or a size class.

TRBJ2-3 | few | NA | TRBV28 | TGTGCCAGCAGTTTCCGGTCTTATTATACTAGCACAGATACGCAGTATTTT | CASSFRSYYTSTDTQYF
TRBJ2-1 | NA | NA | TRBV11-2 | TGTGCCAGCAGCTCTCTGGGCGGGGTTTACAATGAGCAGTTCTTC | CASSSLGGVYNEQFF
TRBJ2-2 | NA | NA | TRBV6-1 | TGTGCCAGCATTAGCTCAGGGGGGTCCGGGGAGCTGTTTTTT | CASISSGGSGELFF
TRBJ1-6 | NA | NA | TRBV19 | TGTGCCAGTAGTATGACAACTTATAATTCACCCCTCCACTTT | CASSMTTYNSPLHF
TRBJ2-3 | NA | NA | TRBV9 | TGTGCCAGCAGCCCAACAAAAACAGATACGCAGTATTTT | CASSPTKTDTQYF
TRBJ2-7 | NA | TRBD2 | TRBV5-6 | TGTGCCAGCAGCTTGGCAGTACTAGCGGCGATCTACGAGCAGTACTTC | CASSLAVLAAIYEQYF
TRBJ1-2 | NA | NA | TRBV6-4 | TGTGCCAGCAGTGACAGGGGCAAACTCTTTTTC | CASSDRGKLFF
TRBJ2-3 | NA | NA | TRBV9 | TGTGCCAGCAGCGGCTTGGGGGTAGGAGATACGCAGTATTTT | CASSGLGVGDTQYF
TRBJ1-5 | NA | NA | TRBV18 | TGTGCCAGCTCAGGGGGAAGCAATCAGCCCCAGCATTTT | CASSGGSNQPQHF
TRBJ2-5 | NA | NA | TRBV6-5 | TGTGCCAGCAGTTACTTTGGGCCTTTGGCAGAGACCCAGTACTTC | CASSYFGPLAETQYF
TRBJ1-2 | NA | NA | TRBV5-1 | TGCGCCAGCAGCTTGGTGGTAGGGAGGGGCTATGGCTACACCTTC | CASSLVVGRGYGYTF
TRBJ2-7 | NA | TRBD1 | TRBV19 | TGTGCCAGTAGTTTAGACGGCTGGGGACAGGGGGTCGGCGAGCAGTACTTC | CASSLDGWGQGVGEQYF
TRBJ1-2 | NA | NA | TRBV18 | TGTGCCAGCTCACCACCGCAGGTGGCCTATGGCTACACCTTC | CASSPPQVAYGYTF
TRBJ1-1 | few | TRBD1 | TRBV6-5 | TGTGCCAGCCGGACAGGCATCACTGAAGCTTTCTTT | CASRTGITEAFF
TRBJ1-1 | NA | NA | TRBV5-1 | TGCGCCAGCAGCTCCGATGGGGCGAACACTGAAGCTTTCTTT | CASSSDGANTEAFF
TRBJ2-3 | NA | NA | TRBV5-1 | TGCGCCAGCAGCTTGGGCCCAGGAGACACAGATACGCAGTATTTT | CASSLGPGDTDTQYF
TRBJ1-3 | NA | NA | TRBV2 | TGTGCCAGCAGTGAAGCATGGCAGGGAACAAACACCATATATTTT | CASSEAWQGTNTIYF
TRBJ2-1 | NA | NA | TRBV18 | TGTGCCAGCCGAATGCCGAATATAAACTACAATGAGCAGTTCTTC | CASRMPNINYNEQFF
TRBJ2-5 | once | NA | TRBV7-3 | TGTGCCAGCAGCTTAATCCCCCTAGGTGGGACCCAGTACTTC | CASSLIPLGGTQYF
TRBJ2-2 | NA | NA | TRBV5-4 | TGTGCCAGCAGCAAAGTACAGGGTGCCACCGGGGAGCTGTTTTTT | CASSKVQGATGELFF
TRBJ2-5 | once | NA | TRBV7-2 | TGTGCCAGCAGCCCCGCGCGTGAGACCCAGTACTTC | CASSPARETQYF
TRBJ2-3 | NA | TRBD1 | TRBV9 | TGTGCCAGCAGTGGACAGGACAGTTCCTTCACAGATACGCAGTATTTT | CASSGQDSSFTDTQYF
TRBJ2-1 | NA | NA | TRBV11-3 | TGTGCCAGCAGCTTAGCAGGGCAAGGCTCCTACAATGAGCAGTTCTTC | CASSLAGQGSYNEQFF
TRBJ1-1 | NA | NA | TRBV20-1 | TGCAGTGCTAGTAGGAGGTCGGGAGCTTTCTTT | CSASRRSGAFF
TRBJ2-7 | NA | TRBD1 | TRBV10-3 | TGTGCCATCAGTGAGTGGGACAGGCGTTCCTACGAGCAGTACTTC | CAISEWDRRSYEQYF